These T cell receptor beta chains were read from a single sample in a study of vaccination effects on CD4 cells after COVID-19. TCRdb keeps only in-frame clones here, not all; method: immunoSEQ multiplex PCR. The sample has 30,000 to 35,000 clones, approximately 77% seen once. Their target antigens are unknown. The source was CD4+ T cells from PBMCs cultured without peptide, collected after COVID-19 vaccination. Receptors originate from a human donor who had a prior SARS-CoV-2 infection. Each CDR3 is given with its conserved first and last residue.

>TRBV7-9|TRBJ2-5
CASSPDRAGWETQYF
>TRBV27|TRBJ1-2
CASSVRQGAGYGYTF
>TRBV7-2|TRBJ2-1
CASSVYREGRFSQFF
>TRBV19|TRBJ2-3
CASSIIRAGGRADTQYF
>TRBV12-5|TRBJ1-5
CASGLWQGNQPQHF
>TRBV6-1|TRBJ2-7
CASSEVGPYEQYF
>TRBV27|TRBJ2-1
CASSLRDNYNEQFF
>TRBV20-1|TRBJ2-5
CSASGSSGGARETQYF
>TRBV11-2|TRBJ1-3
CASSHPGPALGNTIYF
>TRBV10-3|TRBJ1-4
CAISEGADEKLFF
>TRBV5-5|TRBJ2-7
CASSLVHETYEQYF
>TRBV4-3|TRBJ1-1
CASSQDYGRPEAFF
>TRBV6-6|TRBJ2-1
CASSYAGIYNEQFF
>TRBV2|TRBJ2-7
CASSDHNRAEQYF
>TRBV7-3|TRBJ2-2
CASSLGTPTGELFF
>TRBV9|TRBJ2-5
CASTKREGETQYF
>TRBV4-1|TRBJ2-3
CASSQAPRWGVRVTDTQYF
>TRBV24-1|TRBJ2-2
CATSDLARVGSGELFF
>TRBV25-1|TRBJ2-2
CASSEVLANTGELFF
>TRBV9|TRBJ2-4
CASSAGQGIVDIQYF
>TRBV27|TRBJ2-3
CASSFSVFNGPDTQYF
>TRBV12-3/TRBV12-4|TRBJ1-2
CASQGGRNYGYTF
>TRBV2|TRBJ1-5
CASRKTSGGGQPQHF
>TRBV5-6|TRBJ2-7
CASSLFGEGRYEQYF
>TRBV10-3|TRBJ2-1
CAISEGILGDEQFF
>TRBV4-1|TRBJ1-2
CASSQDPGISGWGGYTF
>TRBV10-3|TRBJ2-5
CAITSGIGETQYF
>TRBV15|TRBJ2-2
CATSRDLLWEAGTGELFF
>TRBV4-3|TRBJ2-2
CASSQDLGREAKGGELFF
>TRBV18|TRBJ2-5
CASSPGSKETQYF
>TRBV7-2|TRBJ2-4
CASSLEGILAGENIQYF
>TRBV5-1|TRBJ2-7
CASSSGTPSPYEQYF
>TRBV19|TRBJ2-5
CASSRQRQETQYF
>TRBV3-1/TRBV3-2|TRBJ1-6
CASSQDGGSNSPLHF
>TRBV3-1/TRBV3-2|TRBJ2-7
CASSQRWTGTYEQYF
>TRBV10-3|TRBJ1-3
CAIKSDRPSSGNTIYF
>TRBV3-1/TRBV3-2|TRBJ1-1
CASSPFLVPGEAFF
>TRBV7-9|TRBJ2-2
CASSLGTTNTGELFF
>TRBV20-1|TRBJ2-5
CSAQHGETQYF
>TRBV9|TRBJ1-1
CASSASGRNTEAFF
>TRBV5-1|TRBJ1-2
CASSLGQGASYGYTF
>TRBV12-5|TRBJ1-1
CASGFSFNRGITEAFF